This is a list of T cell receptor beta chains from one sample in a study of cytomegalovirus exposure and HLA in healthy donors. Clones were read by immunoSEQ multiplex PCR, and TCRdb kept only the in-frame ones, dropping some. The sample has 110,000 or so clones, around 81% seen once. The material sequenced was PBMCs. The receptors were gathered from a woman between 35 and 50 years old in good health and CMV-seronegative. CDR3s include the opening cysteine and the closing phenylalanine or tryptophan. A D gene is named only where the DNA matches it firmly. A row's size may be missing; if present it is once, few, many or a size class.

TRBJ2-7 | few | . | TRBV7-3 | CASSPGQLTYEQYF | TGTGCCAGCAGCCCGGGACAATTGACCTACGAGCAGTACTTC
TRBJ2-2 | . | TRBD2 | TRBV30 | CAWNHAGTSGTLPNTGELFF | TGTGCCTGGAACCATGCCGGGACTAGCGGTACCCTTCCGAACACCGGGGAGCTGTTTTTT
TRBJ1-1 | . | . | TRBV20-1 | CSAILRSGAFF | TGCAGTGCTATTTTGAGGTCGGGGGCTTTCTTT
TRBJ1-1 | few | TRBD1 | TRBV7-3 | CASSLGQGSIMNTEAFF | TGTGCCAGCAGCTTAGGACAGGGGTCGATAATGAACACTGAAGCTTTCTTT
TRBJ1-4 | . | . | TRBV2 | CASSDRLATNEKLFF | TGTGCCAGCAGTGATCGACTAGCAACTAATGAAAAACTGTTTTTT
TRBJ2-1 | . | . | TRBV5-1 | CASSLAEGRNEQFF | TGCGCCAGCAGCTTGGCGGAGGGAAGGAATGAGCAGTTCTTC
TRBJ1-2 | . | TRBD1 | TRBV18 | CASSPPTGAGYTF | TGTGCCAGCTCACCGCCGACAGGGGCTGGCTACACCTTC
TRBJ2-1 | . | TRBD1 | TRBV10-3 | CAIRMGQGIGEQFF | TGTGCCATCAGAATGGGACAGGGGATTGGTGAGCAGTTCTTC
TRBJ2-7 | few | TRBD2 | TRBV6-1 | CASSERTSGGGEQYF | TGTGCCAGCAGTGAACGGACTAGCGGGGGGGGAGAGCAGTACTTC
TRBJ2-3 | . | TRBD2 | TRBV30 | CAWSVGGGALSTDTQYF | TGTGCCTGGAGTGTGGGCGGGGGGGCCCTTAGCACAGATACGCAGTATTTT
TRBJ1-3 | . | . | TRBV7-9 | CASSPDTWGLFGNTIYF | TGTGCCAGCAGCCCTGATACATGGGGGCTGTTTGGAAACACCATATATTTT
TRBJ2-2 | . | TRBD2 | TRBV29-1 | CSVDLAGGPSGELFF | TGCAGCGTTGATCTGGCGGGGGGGCCGAGCGGGGAGCTGTTTTTT
TRBJ2-1 | . | TRBD2 | TRBV4-3 | CASSQDRSSGGFYNEQFF | TGCGCCAGCAGCCAAGATAGGAGTAGCGGGGGGTTCTACAATGAGCAGTTCTTC
TRBJ1-4 | . | TRBD1 | TRBV6-6 | CASRPRRTGLYEKLFF | TGTGCCAGCAGACCAAGACGGACAGGACTCTATGAAAAACTGTTTTTT
TRBJ1-1 | . | TRBD1 | TRBV7-9 | CASSPDRGNTEAFF | TGTGCCAGCAGCCCTGACAGGGGGAACACTGAAGCTTTCTTT
TRBJ2-4 | . | TRBD1 | TRBV2 | CASSEGTGFTKNIQYF | TGTGCCAGCAGTGAAGGGACAGGGTTTACCAAAAACATTCAGTACTTC
TRBJ2-7 | few | TRBD1 | TRBV6-6 | CASRPGQYEQYF | TGTGCCAGCAGACCGGGACAGTACGAGCAGTACTTC
TRBJ2-7 | . | . | TRBV12-5 | CASGLVSVTYEQYF | TGTGCTAGTGGTTTGGTGTCCGTAACCTACGAGCAGTACTTC
TRBJ1-4 | . | . | TRBV29-1 | CSVAATNEKLFF | TGCAGCGTTGCTGCAACTAATGAAAAACTGTTTTTT
TRBJ2-1 | . | TRBD2 | TRBV5-1 | CASSLVPLGAGGSYNEQFF | TGCGCCAGCAGCTTGGTACCTTTAGGAGCGGGAGGCTCCTACAATGAGCAGTTCTTC
TRBJ1-2 | . | . | TRBV10-3 | CAISGPTGGYTF | TGTGCCATCAGTGGACCCACAGGGGGCTACACCTTC
TRBJ2-1 | once | . | TRBV2 | CATLVAAWSSYNEQFF | TGTGCCACCCTCGTGGCGGCGTGGAGCTCCTACAATGAGCAGTTCTTC